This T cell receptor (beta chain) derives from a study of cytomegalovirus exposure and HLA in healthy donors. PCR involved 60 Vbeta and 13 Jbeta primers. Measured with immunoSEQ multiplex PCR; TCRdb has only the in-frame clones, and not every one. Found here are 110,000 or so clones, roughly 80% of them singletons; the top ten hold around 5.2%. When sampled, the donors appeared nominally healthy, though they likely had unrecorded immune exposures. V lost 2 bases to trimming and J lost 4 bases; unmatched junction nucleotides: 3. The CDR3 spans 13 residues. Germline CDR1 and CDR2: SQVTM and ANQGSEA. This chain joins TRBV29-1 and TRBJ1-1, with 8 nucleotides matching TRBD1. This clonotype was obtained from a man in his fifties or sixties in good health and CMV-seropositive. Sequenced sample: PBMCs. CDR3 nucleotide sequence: TGCAGCGTTGAATCCACAGGGGGCACTGAAGCTTTCTTT. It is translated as CSVESTGGTEAFF.